The present entry profiles one TCR beta chain with its context. Primers used in a second PCR of about 6 to 11 cycles were a sample-barcoded 5' primer and a J-beta primer mix. MiXCR, run by TCRdb on the 5' RACE reads, gives a single entry per CDR3 protein. The table has hundreds of thousands of distinct CDR3 sequences, about 30% seen once. This specimen comes from a study of blood T cells in healthy people across ages. The germline V gene has CDR1 SQVTM and CDR2 ANQGSEA. There are 12 residues in the CDR3. Trimming removed 2 bases from V and 11 bases from J; junction bases left unmatched: 8. The TCR was taken from an elderly woman in good health. The rearrangement uses TRBV29-1 and TRBJ1-1; 7 bases are shared with TRBD1. Material: blood. The CDR3 DNA reads as TGCAGCGTTGAAAGGGGGCGTAGAGAGGCTTTCTTT. Protein product: CSVERGRREAFF. Full variable domain (rest looked up from reference TRBV29-1 and TRBJ1-1): SAVISQKPSRDICQRGTSLTIQCQVDSQVTMMFWYRQQPGQSLTLIATANQGSEATYESGFVIDKFPISRPNLTFSTLTVSNMSPEDSSIYLCSVERGRREAFFGQGTRLTVV.